The entry below describes one TCR beta chain. The sample is drawn from a study of blood T cell repertoires in COVID-19. Background on the study: Acute-phase and convalescent COVID-19 samples originated in the United States, Italy and Spain. Sources were T cells, B-cell-depleted T cells, or PBMCs; the material itself was cDNA or gDNA.

Generated by immunoSEQ multiplex PCR, the TCRdb table keeps only in-frame clones and is missing some. This table has roughly 220,000 clones, approximately 80% appearing once. Germline V gene lookup returns CDR1 MDHEN and CDR2 SYDVKM. The length of the CDR3 is 13 residues. Trimming stripped 6 bases from V and 5 bases from J, with 13 bases between. This TCR was sampled from a woman in her thirties or forties who had recovered from COVID-19. V and J are TRBV28 and TRBJ1-2; D is unresolved. The sequencing input was peripheral blood. CDR3 in DNA: TGTGCCAGCAGCCTACAGCAGTCATATGGCTACACCTTC. This sequence encodes CASSLQQSYGYTF.